Listed below are T cell receptor beta chains from one sample, sequenced in a study of tumor and adjacent non-tumor tissue in lung cancer. TCRdb redid the calling of the multiplex PCR reads with MiXCR, one entry per CDR3 protein. Seen here are 65,000 to 75,000 distinct CDR3 sequences, around 76% observed once, and the top ten hold 45%. The sample was distant non-tumor lung tissue. All receptors come from a man aged 55 to 70 with non-small cell lung cancer. CDR3s include the opening cysteine and the closing phenylalanine or tryptophan. A D gene is named only where the DNA matches it firmly. Expanded clones are given a class, and other clones once, few, many or no size at all.

>TRBV6-1|-|-|TRBJ2-7
TGTGCCAGCAGTGAAGGCGGGTACTACGAGCAGTACTTC
CASSEGGYYEQYF
>TRBV12-3/TRBV12-4|-|once|TRBJ1-1
TGTGCCAGCAAGATTGGCATGGTGAATGAAGCTTTCTTT
CASKIGMVNEAFF
>TRBV29-1|-|-|TRBJ2-3
TGCAGCGTTGCGACCGGGAGCCTTACAGATACGCAGTATTTT
CSVATGSLTDTQYF
>TRBV5-6|TRBD1|few|TRBJ1-6
TGTGCTAGCAGCTTAAGGCAGGGGGATGGATCACCCCTCCACTTT
CASSLRQGDGSPLHF
>TRBV11-3|TRBD2|-|TRBJ2-1
TGTGCCGGCAGCCCTAACCAACTAGCGGGGTTAGGTGAGCAGTTCTTC
CAGSPNQLAGLGEQFF
>TRBV30|-|few|TRBJ1-4
TGTGCCTGGAGTAAAGGGACCCAAATGACTGGAAAACTGTTTTTT
CAWSKGTQMTGKLFF
>TRBV4-2|TRBD1|-|TRBJ1-5
TGTGCCGGCAGCCAGACCTGGACAGGCATGCAGCCCCAGCATTTT
CAGSQTWTGMQPQHF
>TRBV5-6|-|-|TRBJ2-1
TGTGCCAGCAACCTTGAACACAATGAGCAGTTCTTC
CASNLEHNEQFF
>TRBV6-1|-|-|TRBJ1-1
TGTGCCAGCAGTGTAGTGAGGTCCGTGATCACTGAAGCTTTCTTT
CASSVVRSVITEAFF
>TRBV13|TRBD1|many|TRBJ1-1
TGTGCCAGCAGCTCGGACAGGGAAAGGAACACTGAAGCTTTCTTT
CASSSDRERNTEAFF
>TRBV5-4|-|-|TRBJ2-3
TGTGCCAGCAGCTGGAAACTCGGGGGTGCGACAGATACGCGGTATTTT
CASSWKLGGATDTRYF
>TRBV4-2|-|-|TRBJ2-7
TGTGCCAGCAGCCCGATAGGGGGTAGGGACGAAGAGTACTTC
CASSPIGGRDEEYF
>TRBV10-2|-|-|TRBJ1-1
TGCGCCAACAGGGACGGGAACACTGAAGCTTTATTT
CANRDGNTEALF
>TRBV28|-|-|TRBJ2-7
TGTGCCAGCAGAGGGCTCAAGGTTGTGGGGGGGGCCTACGAGCAATACTTC
CASRGLKVVGGAYEQYF
>TRBV15|-|-|TRBJ2-5
TGTGCCACCTCAAACCAACAAGCAGGAGAAGAGACCCAGTACTTC
CATSNQQAGEETQYF
>TRBV11-1|-|-|TRBJ2-1
TGTGCCAGCAGTCTCGACACCTATATCACCAATGAGCAGTTCTTC
CASSLDTYITNEQFF
>TRBV2|TRBD1|many|TRBJ2-1
TGTGCCAGCAGTAAAGAGACAGGGCTCAACAATGAGCAGTTCTTC
CASSKETGLNNEQFF
>TRBV5-1|-|-|TRBJ2-1
TGCGACAGCAGCTTGGCTAGCGAGAGGTACAATGAGCAGTTCTTC
CDSSLASERYNEQFF
>TRBV4-1|TRBD2|once|TRBJ2-1
TGCACCAGCAGCCAGGTAGCGGGAGGGCCTCAGTCCTACAATGAGCAATTCTTC
CTSSQVAGGPQSYNEQFF
>TRBV7-9|-|many|TRBJ2-3
TGTGCCAGCAGCCTACTAGAGGCTAGCACAGATACGCAGTATTTT
CASSLLEASTDTQYF
>TRBV24-1|TRBD2|-|TRBJ2-3
TGTGCCACCAGTGAGCCCGTAGCGGGAGGAGACCCGGTTACGCAGTATTTT
CATSEPVAGGDPVTQYF